A single sample is the source of the 5 T cell receptor beta chains below, sequenced in a study of neoadjuvant nivolumab and ipilimumab in lung cancer. Using immunoSEQ multiplex PCR, the repertoire was profiled, and TCRdb retains in-frame clones only, with some absent. Of approximately 40,000 clones listed, 85% to 90% are singletons. Source: peripheral blood, taken before neoadjuvant nivolumab, alone or with ipilimumab. The receptors stem from an adult with non-small cell lung cancer.

This clone was found a few times. V and J are TRBV7-8 and TRBJ2-3; maybe TRBD2 (5 bases). Germline V gene sequence: CDR1 SGHVS, CDR2 FQNEAQ. Trimming pared 3 bases from V and 3 bases from J, leaving 10 bases between. The CDR3 totals 14 residues. The CDR3 sequence is CASSFSVGTDTQYF. The DNA of the CDR3 is TGTGCCAGCAGCTTTAGCGTCGGGACAGATACGCAGTATTTT.

This chain uses TRBV7-5 with TRBJ2-5. TRBV7-5 is an annotated pseudogene. The CDR3 extends over 16 amino acids. The CDR3 loop reads CVRSLAGSSSQETQYF. The CDR3 nucleotides read TGTGTCAGAAGCCTAGCGGGAAGTTCTTCCCAAGAGACCCAGTACTTC.

The chain employs TRBV11-2 and TRBJ2-2, with D possibly being TRBD1 (5 bases). Germline assignment: CDR1 SGHAT and CDR2 FQNNGV. This CDR3 comprises 14 residues. Trimming removed 7 bases at V and 7 bases at J, with 16 bases between. CDR3 in amino acids: CASTYYRQGGELFF. CDR3 nucleotide sequence: TGTGCCAGCACGTATTACCGTCAGGGCGGGGAGCTGTTTTTT.

The chain is built from TRBV11-2 and TRBJ2-1; TRBD2 matches 7 bases. J was trimmed by 4 bases and V by 7 bases; bases with no gene match: 4. CDR1 and CDR2 (germline): SGHAT, FQNNGV. CDR3 size: 13 residues. The CDR3 here is CASKRDYYNEQFF. CDR3 sequence (DNA): TGTGCCAGCAAGCGGGACTATTACAATGAGCAGTTCTTC.

The J gene is TRBJ1-4, the V gene TRBV5-6, with TRBD1 matching over 8 bases. Germline loops: CDR1 SGHDT, CDR2 YYEEEE. With 2 bases clipped from V and 8 bases from J, the junction kept 5 bases outside the gene matches. This CDR3 comprises 14 residues. Here the CDR3 DNA reads TGTGCCAGCAGCTTTCAGGGGGCGCGAGAAAAACTGTTTTTT. It translates to CASSFQGAREKLFF.